The present entry profiles one T cell receptor (beta chain) with its context. These data belong to a study of cytomegalovirus exposure and HLA in healthy donors. The CDR3 sequence is 13 residues long. V lost 6 bases to trimming and J lost 4 bases; unmatched junction nucleotides: 8. The germline gives CDR1 GTSNPN, CDR2 SVGIG (reference sequence). In the PCR, 60 Vbeta and 13 Jbeta primers were used. Produced via immunoSEQ multiplex PCR; TCRdb's table is partial and in-frame only. The profile shows approximately 110,000 clones, under 70% of them singletons. This clonotype was obtained from a young man in good health and CMV-seropositive. The sample comprised PBMCs. The chain carries TRBV30 and TRBJ1-1; 7 bases align to TRBD1. The CDR3 protein is CACRLGGGTEAFF. CDR3 sequence (DNA): TGTGCCTGCCGGTTAGGGGGCGGCACTGAAGCTTTCTTT. Using reference TRBV30 and TRBJ1-1 for the parts outside the CDR3, the full variable domain is SQTIHQWPATLVQPVGSPLSLECTVEGTSNPNLYWYRQAAGRGLQLLFYSVGIGQISSEVPQNLSASRPQDRQFILSSKKLLLSDSGFYLCACRLGGGTEAFFGQGTRLTVV.